A single T cell receptor (beta chain) is shown here with its context. The repertoire was sequenced with immunoSEQ multiplex PCR; TCRdb's copy has only in-frame clones and lacks some. The sample records tens of thousands of clones, approximately 91% being singletons. This record comes from a study of T cells after somatic rescue of genetic block. V lost 4 bases, J lost 3 bases, and 8 bases stayed unmatched. The length of the CDR3 is 18 residues. The germline V gene encodes CDR1 PRHDT and CDR2 FYEKMQ (reference sequence). The sample taken for sequencing was peripheral blood mononuclear cells (PBMCs). The V and J genes are TRBV13 and TRBJ2-1; 14 nucleotides line up with TRBD2. This TCR came from a man younger than 40. CDR3 region: CASSWGLAGEGDYNEQFF. The CDR3 region has the DNA TGTGCCAGCAGCTGGGGACTAGCGGGAGAGGGGGACTACAATGAGCAGTTCTTC.